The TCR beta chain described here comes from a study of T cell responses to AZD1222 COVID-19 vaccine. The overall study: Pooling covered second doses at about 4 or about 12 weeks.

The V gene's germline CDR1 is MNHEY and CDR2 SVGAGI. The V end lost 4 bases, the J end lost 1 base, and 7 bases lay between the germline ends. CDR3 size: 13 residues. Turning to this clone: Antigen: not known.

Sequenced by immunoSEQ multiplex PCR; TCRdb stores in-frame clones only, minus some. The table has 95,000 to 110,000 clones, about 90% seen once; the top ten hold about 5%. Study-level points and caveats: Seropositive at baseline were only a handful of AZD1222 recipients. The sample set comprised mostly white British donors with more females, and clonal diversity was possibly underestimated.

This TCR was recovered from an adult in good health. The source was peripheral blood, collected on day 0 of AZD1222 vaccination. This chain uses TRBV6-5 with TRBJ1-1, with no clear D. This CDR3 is CASSFYENTEAFF. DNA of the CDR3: TGTGCCAGCAGTTTTTATGAGAACACTGAAGCTTTCTTT.